The next 25 T cell receptor beta chains were all read from a single sample in a study of T cell responses to AZD1222 COVID-19 vaccine. The method was immunoSEQ multiplex PCR; TCRdb's version includes in-frame clones alone and lacks a portion of them. This sample has under 55,000 clones, with 84% found just once. This specimen consisted of peripheral blood, obtained on day 0 of AZD1222 vaccination. The receptors come from an adult in good health.

V usage is TRBV11-2 and J usage is TRBJ2-7, with D perhaps TRBD1 (7 bases). The V end lost 1 base, the J end lost 2 bases, and 18 bases lay between the germline ends. Germline assignment: CDR1 SGHAT and CDR2 FQNNGV. The CDR3 is 17 residues long. The CDR3 DNA sequence: TGTGCCAGCAGCTTAGGAGGGGGCCAGGGGGGCGCCTACGAGCAGTACTTC. Translation gives CASSLGGGQGGAYEQYF.

This clone was detected once. The chain couples TRBV19 to TRBJ1-6, with 9 bases fitting TRBD1. The CDR3 is 15 residues long. J gave up 10 bases and V 7 bases, and 11 bases lay outside the gene matches. The germline gives CDR1 LNHDA, CDR2 SQIVND (reference sequence). CDR3 protein: CASTLIQGAGSPLHF. Here the CDR3 DNA reads TGTGCCAGTACCCTCATACAGGGGGCAGGCTCACCCCTCCACTTT. Supplemented by reference TRBV19 and TRBJ1-6, the full variable domain reads DGGITQSPKYLFRKEGQNVTLSCEQNLNHDAMYWYRQDPGQGLRLIYYSQIVNDFQKGDIAEGYSVSREKKESFPLTVTSAQKNPTAFYLCASTLIQGAGSPLHFGNGTRLTVT.

The J gene is TRBJ1-4, the V gene TRBV7-9; the match to TRBD1 covers 7 bases. The CDR3 has 15 amino acids. Germline CDR1 is SEHNR and CDR2 is FQNEAQ (reference sequence). The junction had 7 bases not matched to a gene; V was cut back by 5 bases and J by 4 bases. CDR3 coding DNA: TGTGCCAGCAGCCTACAGGGGCTGGGTAATGAAAAACTGTTTTTT. The encoded protein is CASSLQGLGNEKLFF.

The chain is built from TRBV10-1 and TRBJ2-3; D not certain. CDR1 and CDR2 (germline): WNHNN, SYGVQD (reference sequence). V lost 3 bases to trimming and J lost 4 bases, with 14 bases between them. This CDR3 comprises 15 residues. CDR3 nucleotide sequence: TGCGCCAGCAGTGAATCGGGCCCCAAGGCAGATACGCAGTATTTT. Translating it yields CASSESGPKADTQYF.

This clone appeared a single time. This chain connects TRBV7-3 to TRBJ2-3, with TRBD2 matching over 13 bases. Germline V gene lookup returns CDR1 SGHTA and CDR2 FQGTGA. The CDR3 loop spans 19 amino acids. The ends lost 5 bases at V and 0 bases at J; junction bases unmatched: 11. CDR3 loop: CASSPSGTSGTHSTDTQYF. Written as DNA, the CDR3 is TGTGCCAGCAGCCCATCAGGGACTAGCGGGACCCATAGCACAGATACGCAGTATTTT.

CDR3: CASSKGSRRQKDKQFF. The CDR3 region has the DNA TGTGCCAGCAGCAAGGGTAGTCGTCGGCAAAAGGATAAGCAGTTCTTC. The chain employs TRBV21-1 and TRBJ2-1. TRBV21-1 is a recognized pseudogene. CDR3 length: 16 residues.

The V gene is TRBV6-6, the J gene TRBJ1-5; no reliable D call. The V gene lost 0 bases and the J gene lost 7 bases, with 4 bases spanning the gap. The CDR3 has 12 amino acids. From germline, CDR1 is MNHNY and CDR2 SVGAGI (reference sequence). In DNA form, the CDR3 reads TGTGCCAGCAGTTACTCGGAACAGCCCCAGCATTTT. Translating it yields CASSYSEQPQHF.

The V gene is TRBV2, the J gene TRBJ1-4, with 7 bases identical to TRBD1. The CDR3 has 15 residues. Unmatched junction bases numbered 9, after V lost 6 bases and J lost 5 bases. CDR1 SNHLY and CDR2 FYNNEI come from the germline V gene. This CDR3 reads CASSLRGTENEKLFF. CDR3 nucleotides: TGTGCCAGCAGCCTCAGAGGGACAGAGAATGAAAAACTGTTTTTT. Using reference TRBV2 and TRBJ1-4 for the parts outside the CDR3, the full variable domain is EPEVTQTPSHQVTQMGQEVILRCVPISNHLYFYWYRQILGQKVEFLVSFYNNEISEKSEIFDDQFSVERPDGSNFTLKIRSTKLEDSAMYFCASSLRGTENEKLFFGSGTQLSVL.

The rearrangement joins TRBV7-3 to TRBJ2-3; TRBD1 agrees at 8 bases. CDR1 and CDR2 (germline): SGHTA, FQGTGA. V dropped 2 bases and J dropped 5; count of bases not matched to a gene: 9. The CDR3 has 16 residues. The CDR3 DNA sequence: TGTGCCAGCAGCTTAGGGTTCGGACAGGGTGGAGATACGCAGTATTTT. This sequence encodes CASSLGFGQGGDTQYF.

V gene TRBV4-3 combines with J gene TRBJ1-6; tentative D call: TRBD1 (6 bases). The CDR3 spans 15 residues. V dropped 1 base and J dropped 8 bases, with 12 bases sitting between them. CDR1 LGHNA and CDR2 YSLEER come from the germline V gene. The CDR3 DNA reads TGCGCCAGCAGCCAAGTCCGGTCAGGGGATTCACCCCTCCACTTT. It yields the protein CASSQVRSGDSPLHF.

As DNA, the CDR3 is TGTGCCAGCAGCCAAGATACCAGATGGGATTCACCCCTCCACTTT. Its protein is CASSQDTRWDSPLHF. The V call is TRBV14, the J call TRBJ1-6; D is unclear. Germline V CDR1 and CDR2: SGHDN, FVKESK. This CDR3 spans 15 amino acids. The ends were cut back, 0 bases at V and 8 bases at J, with 11 bases in the middle.

This clone was recorded once. The chain carries TRBV12-3 or TRBV12-4 and TRBJ1-5, with D tentatively TRBD1 (5 bases). V shed 5 bases and J shed 4 bases, with 9 bases lying between them. The CDR3 consists of 13 residues. CDR3 amino acids: CASSPRQNQPQHF. The CDR3 DNA is TGTGCCAGCAGTCCCCGACAGAATCAGCCCCAGCATTTT.

J is TRBJ1-1 and V is TRBV12-3 or TRBV12-4; perhaps TRBD1 as D (6 bases). There are 13 residues in the CDR3. The V end was cut by 3 bases, the J end by 1 base, with 6 bases between. The CDR3 DNA follows: TGTGCCAGCAGTTTCAGGGGGAACACTGAAGCTTTCTTT. Its translation is CASSFRGNTEAFF.

The genes are TRBV7-2 and TRBJ2-3; possible D gene TRBD1, 5 bases. This CDR3 has 13 residues. From germline, CDR1 is SGHTA and CDR2 FQGNSA. With 3 bases removed from V and 2 bases from J, the gap between germline ends came to 6 bases. The DNA of the CDR3 is TGTGCCAGCAGCTTCAGGGTCACAGATACGCAGTATTTT. It yields the protein CASSFRVTDTQYF.

This clone has a count of ten or more. The rearrangement uses TRBV5-1 and TRBJ1-1, with 7 bases matching TRBD1. Trimming removed 3 bases from V and 1 base from J; junction bases left unmatched: 9. The germline gives CDR1 SGHRS, CDR2 YFSETQ. The CDR3 consists of 16 residues. Here the CDR3 DNA reads TGCGCCAGCAGCTGGAACAACGGACAGGCGAACACTGAAGCTTTCTTT. Translation gives CASSWNNGQANTEAFF.

The chain is built from TRBV7-2 and TRBJ2-1, with 12 bases fitting TRBD2. The CDR3 sequence is 19 residues long. Germline trimming cut 5 bases from V and 6 bases from J; bases unmatched to any gene: 17. Germline V gene lookup returns CDR1 SGHTA and CDR2 FQGNSA. In nucleotides, the CDR3 is TGTGCCAGCAGCGACCGAAAGCTGGCCGGGACTAGCGGGTCCAATGAGCAGTTCTTC. Its protein is CASSDRKLAGTSGSNEQFF.

This clone occurred once. This chain connects TRBV3-1 (or the pseudogene TRBV3-2) to TRBJ2-2, with a weak D call TRBD1 (5 bases). The CDR3 has 14 amino acids. V lost 1 base, J lost 4 bases, and 7 bases lay in between. CDR1 is LGHDT and CDR2 is YNNKEL in the germline V gene (reference sequence). The CDR3 here is CASSQARGTGELFF. CDR3 nucleotide sequence: TGTGCCAGCAGCCAAGCAAGGGGCACCGGGGAGCTGTTTTTT.

The chain couples TRBV10-3 to TRBJ1-1, with 10 bases lining up with TRBD1. The length of the CDR3 is 14 residues. Germline CDR1 reads ENHRY; CDR2 reads SYGVKD. The V and J ends lost 6 bases and 3 bases, in that order; junction bases with no gene match: 4. CDR3 residues: CAIRSDRGDTEAFF. The CDR3 DNA follows: TGTGCCATCAGATCGGACAGGGGGGACACTGAAGCTTTCTTT.

This clone was found a few times. This chain connects TRBV7-9 to TRBJ2-4, with 9 bases matching TRBD2. The CDR3 covers 14 residues. The J segment lost 7 bases and the V segment lost 0 bases, leaving 1 base of the junction unmatched. Germline CDR1 SEHNR, CDR2 FQNEAQ (reference sequence). The CDR3 DNA is TGTGCCAGCAGCTTAGCTAGCGGGAGTAACATTCAGTACTTC. Translating gives CASSLASGSNIQYF.

The rearrangement uses TRBV29-1 and TRBJ2-7; 15 nucleotides line up with TRBD2. With 7 bases clipped from V and 4 bases from J, the junction kept 5 bases outside the gene matches. In germline, CDR1 is SQVTM, CDR2 ANQGSEA. This CDR3 has 14 amino acids. Here the CDR3 DNA reads TGCAGCGCGGGAGGACTAGCGGGAGGGTACGAGCAGTACTTC. Amino acids: CSAGGLAGGYEQYF.

The chain is built from TRBV29-1 and TRBJ2-5; D may be TRBD1 (5 bases). The CDR3 sequence is 14 residues long. Germline CDR1 reads SQVTM; CDR2 reads ANQGSEA. The V and J ends lost 3 bases and 4 bases respectively, with 15 bases between them. The CDR3 loop is CSVDSGPRAETQYF. CDR3 coding DNA: TGCAGCGTTGATTCAGGCCCCAGGGCAGAGACCCAGTACTTC.

V and J are TRBV4-1 and TRBJ1-1; weak D call: TRBD1 (6 bases). This CDR3 has 18 residues. The germline V and J ends were trimmed by 2 bases and 0 bases, with 19 bases remaining between them. Looked up from germline, CDR1 is MGHRA and CDR2 is YSYEKL. CDR3 sequence: CASSQRETGPGMNTEAFF. CDR3 sequence (DNA): TGCGCCAGCAGCCAACGTGAAACAGGGCCTGGCATGAACACTGAAGCTTTCTTT.

The V call is TRBV7-4, the J call TRBJ2-3, with D uncertain. The CDR3 spans 19 residues. Trimming stripped 2 bases from V and 2 bases from J, with 23 bases between. Germline assignment: CDR1 SGHVT and CDR2 SQSDAQ. This chain's CDR3 is CASSLMVKVAFPYTDTQYF. CDR3 sequence (DNA): TGTGCCAGCAGCTTAATGGTGAAGGTGGCTTTTCCTTACACAGATACGCAGTATTTT.

The J gene is TRBJ2-7, the V gene TRBV7-9; tentative D call: TRBD1 (5 bases). The CDR3 is 13 residues long. Germline lookup yields CDR1 SEHNR and CDR2 FQNEAQ (reference sequence). The V end lost 5 bases, the J end lost 2 bases, and 10 bases lay between the germline ends. For the CDR3, the DNA is TGTGCCAGCAGCACTGACAGTCCCTACGAGCAGTACTTC. This sequence encodes CASSTDSPYEQYF.

V is TRBV21-1 and J is TRBJ2-5. TRBV21-1 is an annotated pseudogene. This CDR3 contains 16 residues. The CDR3 sequence is CASSQELAMRQETQYF. The CDR3 nucleotides read TGTGCCAGCAGCCAGGAGTTAGCTATGCGACAAGAGACCCAGTACTTC.